This T cell receptor beta chain derives from a study of T-cell memory formation after mild COVID-19. After 5'RACE with constant-segment primers, TCR alpha and TCR beta cDNA libraries carrying sample barcodes and UMIs were obtained. TCRdb re-derived calls from the 5' RACE reads in MiXCR, one entry per CDR3 protein. The sample has about 210,000 distinct CDR3 sequences, under 30% seen once. The receptor was isolated from an adult woman who had mild COVID-19 (a few samples of this study predate the infection). Cell type and time point are not known. Sequencing was done on a sample of PBMCs or a T cell subset sorted from them (not recorded which).

CDR3 sequence (DNA): TGTGCCATCAGTGAGGAGGGAGGCACTGAAGCTTTCTTT. Its translation: CAISEEGGTEAFF. The chain uses TRBV10-3 and TRBJ1-1, with unresolved D. Trimming removed 2 bases at V and 4 bases at J, with 8 bases between. Germline CDR1 reads ENHRY; CDR2 reads SYGVKD. The CDR3 totals 13 residues.